This TCR beta chain was observed in a study of spatial heterogeneity in lung cancer. Study conclusions and caveats: Tumor mutation counts were tracked by expanded intratumoral alpha and beta TCR counts.

In its sample, this clonotype was seen many times. Its matching antigen is unknown. Via MiXCR, TCRdb re-called the 5' RACE reads, giving one row per CDR3 protein. In the table there are 6,500 to 9,500 distinct CDR3 sequences, more than 10% of which are singletons. V lost 2 bases and J 6 bases, leaving 12 bases between the germline ends. CDR3 length: 14 residues. Time point: sample taken at primary tumor resection. The donors were about 72 patients with non-small cell lung cancer that was early-stage and untreated. The genes are TRBV12-3 or TRBV12-4 and TRBJ2-3, with D perhaps TRBD2 (5 bases). This TCR derives from a male donor with early-stage non-small cell lung cancer. Source: lung tumor tissue, taken at surgery. CDR3 coding DNA: TGTGCCAGCAGTTTACTCCTAGGCGGGGATACGCAGTATTTT. It specifies CASSLLLGGDTQYF.